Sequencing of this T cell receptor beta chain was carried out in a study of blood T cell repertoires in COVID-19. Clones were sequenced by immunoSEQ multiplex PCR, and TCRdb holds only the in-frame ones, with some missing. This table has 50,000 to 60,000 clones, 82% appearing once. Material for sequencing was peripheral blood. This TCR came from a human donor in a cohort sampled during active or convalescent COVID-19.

The CDR3 DNA is TGCAGCGTTGAAGGGAGGGTAAAAGGGGACTCTGGAAACACCATATATTTT. This sequence encodes CSVEGRVKGDSGNTIYF. V is TRBV29-1 and J is TRBJ1-3; D possibly corresponds to TRBD1 (5 bases). This CDR3 is built from 17 residues. Looked up from germline, CDR1 is SQVTM and CDR2 is ANQGSEA. Trimming removed 1 base from V and 0 bases from J, with 16 bases in between. Looking up the rest from reference TRBV29-1 and TRBJ1-3 gives the full variable domain: SAVISQKPSRDICQRGTSLTIQCQVDSQVTMMFWYRQQPGQSLTLIATANQGSEATYESGFVIDKFPISRPNLTFSTLTVSNMSPEDSSIYLCSVEGRVKGDSGNTIYFGEGSWLTVV.